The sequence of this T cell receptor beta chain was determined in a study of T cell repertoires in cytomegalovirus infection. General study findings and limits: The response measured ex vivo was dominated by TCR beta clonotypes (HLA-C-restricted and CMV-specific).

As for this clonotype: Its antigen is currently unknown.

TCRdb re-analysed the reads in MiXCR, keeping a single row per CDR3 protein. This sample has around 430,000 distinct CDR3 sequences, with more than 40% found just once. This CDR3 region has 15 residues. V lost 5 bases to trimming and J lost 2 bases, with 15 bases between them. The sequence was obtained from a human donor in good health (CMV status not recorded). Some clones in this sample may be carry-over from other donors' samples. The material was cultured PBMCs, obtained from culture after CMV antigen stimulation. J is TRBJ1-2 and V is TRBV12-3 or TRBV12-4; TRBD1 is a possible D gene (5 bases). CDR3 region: CASSPHRQLNYGYTF. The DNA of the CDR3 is TGTGCCAGCAGTCCCCACCGACAGCTAAACTATGGCTACACCTTC.